This TCR beta chain is drawn from a study of T cells in localized non-small cell lung cancer. The repertoire was sequenced with immunoSEQ multiplex PCR; TCRdb's copy has only in-frame clones and lacks some. There are 100,000 to 150,000 clones in the sample; about 89% occur only once, and around 1.7% lies in the top ten. V dropped 4 bases and J dropped 5 bases, with 8 bases sitting between them. The CDR3 spans 13 residues. Germline V gives CDR1 SGHTA, CDR2 FQGTGA. This rearrangement joins TRBV7-3 to TRBJ2-2; D is uncertain. The origin of this receptor is a female donor over 55 with stage I lung adenocarcinoma. The input for sequencing was peripheral blood, taken before any cancer treatment. The DNA for the CDR3 is TGTGCCAGCAGCTCGGACGGGACCGGGGAGCTGTTTTTT. It specifies CASSSDGTGELFF.